This T cell receptor beta chain came from a study of T cell clonotyping in hematopoietic cell transplantation. Overall study findings and caveats: After transplant, recipient diversity fell while pathologically expanded clonotypes grew through day 180. Graft donor and pretransplant recipient Inverse Simpson Index values predicted broader posttransplant TCR diversity. At the given depth, recipient repertoires were over 95% de novo clonotypes.

Using immunoSEQ multiplex PCR, the repertoire was profiled, and TCRdb retains in-frame clones only, with some absent. The sample holds 65,000 to 75,000 clones, over 90% seen once. Unmatched junction bases numbered 20, after V lost 4 bases and J lost 8 bases. CDR1 LNHDA and CDR2 SQIVND come from the germline V gene (reference sequence). The CDR3 sequence is 19 residues long. As for this clone: Its antigen is not known.

V gene TRBV19 combines with J gene TRBJ1-4; 9 bases fit TRBD1. The sequence was obtained from a man over 45 in good health. Some clones in this sample may be carry-over from other donors' samples. Specimen: peripheral blood mononuclear cells. CDR3 DNA: TGTGCCAGTAGTACTCCCCGGGACAGGGCCTTCGAAGAACCGGAAAAACTGTTTTTT. It codes for CASSTPRDRAFEEPEKLFF.